The entry below gives a single TCR beta chain sequence along with its context. Profiled with immunoSEQ multiplex PCR; TCRdb holds only in-frame clones, not every one. Of approximately 70,000 clones listed, over 75% are singletons. These data originate in a study of blood T cell repertoires in COVID-19. V lost 4 bases and J 12 bases, leaving 16 bases between the germline ends. This CDR3 is built from 12 residues. Germline V lookup: CDR1 SGDLS, CDR2 YYNGEE. This sequence joins TRBV9 and TRBJ1-1; possible D gene TRBD1, 5 bases. The receptor was isolated from a man aged 40-49 years with COVID-19, enrolled during active disease. Sequences were obtained from peripheral blood. CDR3 sequence: CASSPYRGEPFF. CDR3 DNA sequence: TGTGCCAGCAGCCCCTACCGGGGGGAACCTTTCTTT.